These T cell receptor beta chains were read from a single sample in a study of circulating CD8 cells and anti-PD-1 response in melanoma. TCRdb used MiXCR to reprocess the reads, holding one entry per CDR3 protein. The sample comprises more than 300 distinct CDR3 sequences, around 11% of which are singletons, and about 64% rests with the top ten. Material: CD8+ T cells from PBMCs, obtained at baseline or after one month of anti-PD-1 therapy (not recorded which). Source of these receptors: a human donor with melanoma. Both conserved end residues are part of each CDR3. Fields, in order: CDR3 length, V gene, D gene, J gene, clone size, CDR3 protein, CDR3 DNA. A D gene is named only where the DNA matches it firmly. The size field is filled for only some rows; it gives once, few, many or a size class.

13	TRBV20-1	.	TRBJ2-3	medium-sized	CSARGLDSDTQYF	TGCAGTGCTAGGGGGCTCGATTCAGATACGCAGTATTTT
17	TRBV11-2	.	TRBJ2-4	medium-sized	CASSLVGEALGKNIQYF	TGTGCCAGCAGCTTAGTGGGAGAAGCTCTAGGCAAAAACATTCAGTACTTC
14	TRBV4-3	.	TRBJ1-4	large	CASSQSRTNEKLFF	TGCGCCAGCAGCCAATCAAGGACTAATGAAAAACTGTTTTTT
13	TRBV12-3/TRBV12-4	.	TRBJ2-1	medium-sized	CASSLSRIHEQFF	TGTGCCAGCAGTTTATCTAGAATCCATGAGCAGTTCTTC
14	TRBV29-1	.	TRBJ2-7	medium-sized	CSVVDGLVSYEQYF	TGCAGCGTGGTAGACGGGTTGGTATCCTACGAGCAGTACTTC
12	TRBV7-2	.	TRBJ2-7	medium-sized	CASSEGHYEQYF	TGTGCCAGCAGCGAGGGTCACTACGAGCAGTACTTC
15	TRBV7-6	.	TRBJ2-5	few	CASSLVAVGKETQYF	TGTGCCAGCAGCTTAGTAGCAGTTGGCAAAGAGACCCAGTACTTC
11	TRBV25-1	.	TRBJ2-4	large	CATFYKNIQYF	TGTGCCACCTTCTACAAAAACATTCAGTACTTC
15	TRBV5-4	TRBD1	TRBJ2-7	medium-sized	CASSFVGTGEDEQYF	TGTGCCAGCAGCTTCGTGGGGACAGGGGAGGACGAGCAGTACTTC
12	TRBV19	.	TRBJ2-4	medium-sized	CASRDPKNIQYF	TGTGCCAGTAGGGACCCTAAAAACATTCAGTACTTC
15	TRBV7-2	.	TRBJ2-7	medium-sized	CASSLGQGSSYEQYF	TGTGCCAGCAGCTTAGGCCAGGGGAGCTCCTACGAGCAGTACTTC
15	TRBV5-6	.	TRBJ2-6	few	CASSFGDTGANVLTF	TGTGCCAGCAGCTTTGGGGACACTGGGGCCAACGTCCTGACTTTC
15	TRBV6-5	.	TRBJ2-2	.	CARSYLTGNTGELFF	TGTGCCAGGAGTTACTTAACGGGGAACACCGGGGAGCTGTTTTTT
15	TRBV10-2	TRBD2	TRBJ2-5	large	CASRGTSGGMETQYF	TGCGCCAGCAGGGGGACTAGCGGGGGGATGGAGACCCAGTACTTC
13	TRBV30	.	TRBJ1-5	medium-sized	CAWSVQGNQPQHF	TGTGCCTGGAGTGTACAGGGCAATCAGCCCCAGCATTTT
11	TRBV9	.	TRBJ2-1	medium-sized	CASGGMKEQFF	TGTGCCAGCGGGGGGATGAAGGAGCAGTTCTTC
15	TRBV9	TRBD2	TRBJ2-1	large	CASSPGLAVHNEQFF	TGTGCCAGCAGCCCCGGACTAGCGGTTCACAATGAGCAGTTCTTC
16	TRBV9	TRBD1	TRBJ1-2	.	CASSGAGDRFDYGYTF	TGTGCCAGCAGCGGAGCCGGGGACAGGTTTGACTATGGCTACACCTTC
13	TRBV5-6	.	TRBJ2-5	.	CASSLTSQETQYF	TGTGCCAGCAGCTTGACTAGTCAAGAGACCCAGTACTTC
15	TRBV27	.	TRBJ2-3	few	CASRGPRARTDTQYF	TGTGCCAGCAGGGGACCCAGGGCCCGCACAGATACGCAGTATTTT